This T cell receptor (beta chain) stems from a study of blood T cell repertoires in COVID-19 (dated by TCRdb to 2020 to 2021). For the wider study: Collaborator samples came from the United States, Italy and Spain and covered acute and convalescent phases of COVID-19. The prospective study material was composed of cDNA or gDNA derived from T cells, B-cell-depleted T cells, or PBMCs. Subjects who had been exposed to COVID-19, were actively infected with it, or had recovered from it provided the deeply sampled blood TCRbeta repertoires that made up the dataset. The repertoires were released in a freely available public database intended as a resource for research on the immune response to SARS-CoV-2. Samples were obtained from the ongoing ImmuneRACE study (first 160 participants) and from 1,254 subjects provided by 6 global collaborators. Nearly every sample came with metadata listing a de-identified subject ID, COVID-19 status, age in years and sex. Where available, HLA class I and class II types were obtained from metadata supplied by the sample provider rather than from assay-based typing.

The full study reports these points: How much clinical and demographic metadata was included differed by source and by participant, and the metadata was provided uncurated.

Of note for this clone: The antigen it recognizes is unknown. No clone much larger than this one lies a single base away; base qualities are absent.

As encoded in the germline V gene, CDR1 is SQVTM while CDR2 is ANQGSEA. Clipping removes 5 bases from V and 2 bases from J, with 8 as the unmatched junction base count. The CDR3 has 14 amino acids, counting the end cysteine and phenylalanine. Solely the CDR3 DNA is kept, with 42 bases framed from the first base. TCRbeta CDR3 regions were amplified from genomic DNA by means of the immunoSEQ Assay, a bias-controlled multiplex PCR. Regarding the original processing steps: The number of nucleated cells in each sample was estimated by amplification of reference gene primers within the assay. To quantify the absolute abundance of each unique TCRbeta CDR3 rearrangement, sequence reads were collapsed and filtered. For each sample, productive Simpson clonality was calculated by taking the square root of Simpson's diversity index across productive rearrangements. The source is immuneACCESS, and TCRdb retained only in-frame sequences with V and J called. Part of the clones is not carried over; for the studies checked, unresolved V genes explain less than half of this, and the remainder is unexplained. That table supplies the V and J calls and clone size; D and trimming were determined from the DNA. In this sample the table shows approximately 350,000 clones, roughly nine tenths of which occur a single time. The top ten clonotypes cover around 3% of the sample.

In Seattle, one collaborating source enrolled patients while the infection was active and tracked those patients longitudinally over the course of disease. Collaborating institutions collected whole blood in K2EDTA tubes following their own protocols. For TCRbeta analysis, collaborator samples were shipped as frozen whole blood, as isolated PBMCs, or as DNA extracted from either sample type. The chain employs TRBV29-1 and TRBJ2-7, with 8 junctional bases fitting TRBD2. This clonotype was sampled from a woman aged 30 to 39 with COVID-19, enrolled during active disease. Sequencing used peripheral blood. The CDR3 region reads CSVRPGLATYEQYF. The nucleotides read TGCAGCGTTCGCCCCGGACTAGCTACCTACGAGCAGTACTTC.